These 30 T cell receptor beta chains share one sample of origin, sequenced in a study of T cell changes during pregnancy in multiple sclerosis. The data were produced by immunoSEQ multiplex PCR, yet TCRdb's version contains in-frame clones alone and is incomplete. The data hold roughly 90,000 clones, with 90% to 95% observed a single time. Source: peripheral blood, taken in the third trimester of pregnancy. These receptors were collected from a female donor with multiple sclerosis, enrolled in a pregnancy study.

The V gene is TRBV5-6, the J gene TRBJ2-7, with D perhaps TRBD1 (6 bases). Looked up from germline, CDR1 is SGHDT and CDR2 is YYEEEE. The CDR3 sequence is 15 residues long. Between the trimmed V and J ends, which lost 5 bases and 1 base, there was a span of 16 bases. CDR3 coding DNA: TGTGCCAGCAGTTTGCGTTGGACAGATTCCTACGAGCAGTACTTC. This codes for CASSLRWTDSYEQYF.

V usage is TRBV5-6 and J usage is TRBJ2-3; TRBD1 might be the D (6 bases). The V and J ends lost 3 bases and 4 bases respectively, with 24 bases between them. This CDR3 spans 18 amino acids. In germline, CDR1 is SGHDT, CDR2 YYEEEE. The CDR3 here is CASSYPGISRGRADTQYF. For the CDR3, the DNA is TGTGCCAGCAGCTACCCCGGGATTAGCAGGGGAAGAGCAGATACGCAGTATTTT.

The chain is built from TRBV4-2 and TRBJ2-2; D gene unclear. Germline CDR1 and CDR2: LGHNA and YNFKEQ. CDR3 size: 15 residues. Trimming removed 0 bases from V and 2 bases from J, with 7 bases in between. In nucleotides, the CDR3 is TGTGCCAGCAGCCAAGAGGGCCGAAACACCGGGGAGCTGTTTTTT. Translation: CASSQEGRNTGELFF.

The chain has TRBV9 and TRBJ2-1, with TRBD2 as a possible D gene (6 bases). There are 15 residues in the CDR3. Germline assignment: CDR1 SGDLS and CDR2 YYNGEE. V lost 2 bases and J 3 bases, leaving 12 bases between the germline ends. The CDR3 bases are TGTGCCAGCAGCGTTTCTGGGGGAGGCTACAATGAGCAGTTCTTC. Its protein is CASSVSGGGYNEQFF.

The chain combines TRBV7-8 with TRBJ2-5; TRBD2 matches 9 bases. Germline lookup yields CDR1 SGHVS and CDR2 FQNEAQ. The CDR3 sequence is 17 residues long. Trimming removed 0 bases from V and 1 base from J; junction bases left unmatched: 6. CDR3 loop: CASSLAPAGGPQETQYF. The CDR3 DNA sequence: TGTGCCAGCAGCTTAGCACCAGCGGGAGGCCCCCAAGAGACCCAGTACTTC.

The chain links TRBV7-2 to TRBJ1-2, with a possible D match to TRBD1 (6 bases). The V end was cut by 5 bases, the J end by 7 bases, with 11 bases between. The CDR3 runs to 12 residues. The V gene's germline CDR1 is SGHTA and CDR2 FQGNSA. CDR3 nucleotide sequence: TGTGCCAGCAGCCCAGGGGTTCGTGGCTACACCTTC. Amino acids: CASSPGVRGYTF.

CDR3 in amino acids: CAISDHDNEQFF. CDR3 coding DNA: TGTGCCATCAGTGATCATGACAATGAGCAGTTCTTC. This chain uses TRBV10-3 with TRBJ2-1; D is uncertain. V dropped 3 bases and J dropped 5 bases, with 5 bases sitting between them. The germline CDR1 and CDR2 sequences are ENHRY and SYGVKD. There are 12 residues in the CDR3.

The V call is TRBV19, the J call TRBJ2-7, with 8 bases matching TRBD2. The CDR3 runs 14 residues. The trim removed 9 bases at V and 7 bases at J, leaving 14 bases unmatched. The germline gives CDR1 LNHDA, CDR2 SQIVND (reference sequence). CDR3 bases: TGTGCCAGAGGGGGAGAGGGACTAGGGAGAGAGCAGTACTTC. Encoded protein: CARGGEGLGREQYF.

In this sample, this clone turned up once. The chain is built from TRBV27 and TRBJ2-2; 7 nucleotides align to TRBD1. The CDR3 has 15 amino acids. Germline V lookup: CDR1 MNHEY, CDR2 SMNVEV (reference sequence). With V trimmed by 3 bases and J by 3 bases, 4 bases remained unmatched. CDR3 in amino acids: CASSLVQGYTGELFF. The CDR3 DNA is TGTGCCAGCAGTTTGGTACAGGGGTACACCGGGGAGCTGTTTTTT.

This clone was counted once. The chain uses TRBV10-1 and TRBJ2-5; 12 bases are a match to TRBD1. V lost 6 bases and J lost 1; bases outside the gene matches: 6. There are 16 residues in the CDR3. Germline V CDR1 and CDR2: WNHNN, SYGVQD (reference sequence). For the CDR3, the DNA is TGCGCCAGCAGGGGACAGGGGGCGCGGGTCCAAGAGACCCAGTACTTC. It encodes CASRGQGARVQETQYF.

V is TRBV7-9 and J is TRBJ2-3, with D hard to call. Germline values: CDR1 SEHNR, CDR2 FQNEAQ (reference sequence). Trimming took 4 bases from V and 2 from J, leaving 7 bases between them. CDR3 length: 13 residues. The CDR3, as DNA: TGTGCCAGCAGCTCCCGCGACACAGATACGCAGTATTTT. This encodes CASSSRDTDTQYF.

The chain carries TRBV4-2 and TRBJ2-7, with 7 bases identical to TRBD2. CDR1 LGHNA and CDR2 YNFKEQ come from the germline V gene. V trimming: 1 base; J trimming: 3 bases; junction bases outside the gene matches: 6. CDR3 length: 15 amino acids. The CDR3 loop reads CASSQVGEGFYEQYF. The CDR3 region has the DNA TGTGCCAGCAGCCAAGTGGGGGAGGGTTTCTACGAGCAGTACTTC.

This rearrangement joins TRBV4-1 to TRBJ2-7; no reliable D call. CDR1 is MGHRA and CDR2 is YSYEKL in the germline V gene. CDR3 length: 13 residues. The V end lost 0 bases, the J end lost 0 bases, and 3 bases lay between the germline ends. CDR3 DNA: TGCGCCAGCAGCCAAGATATCTCCTACGAGCAGTACTTC. It specifies CASSQDISYEQYF.

This chain's CDR3 is CASSIPGAGDTQYF. As DNA, the CDR3 is TGTGCCAGTAGTATACCAGGGGCAGGAGATACGCAGTATTTT. This chain connects TRBV19 to TRBJ2-3, with a tentative D call TRBD1 (6 bases). CDR3 length equals 14 residues. The germline V gene has CDR1 LNHDA and CDR2 SQIVND (reference sequence). V lost 2 bases, J lost 5 bases, and 11 bases lay in between. The whole variable domain, remainder taken from reference TRBV19 and TRBJ2-3, is DGGITQSPKYLFRKEGQNVTLSCEQNLNHDAMYWYRQDPGQGLRLIYYSQIVNDFQKGDIAEGYSVSREKKESFPLTVTSAQKNPTAFYLCASSIPGAGDTQYFGPGTRLTVL.

This chain connects TRBV14 to TRBJ2-3, with TRBD2 matching over 10 bases. This CDR3 region has 13 residues. Germline CDR1 and CDR2: SGHDN and FVKESK. The J segment lost 6 bases and the V segment lost 8 bases, leaving 5 bases of the junction unmatched. In DNA form, the CDR3 reads TGTGCCAGCTTAGCGGGAGGCCCGGATACGCAGTATTTT. Its translation: CASLAGGPDTQYF.

The rearrangement uses TRBV19 and TRBJ2-7, with 10 bases fitting TRBD1. In germline, CDR1 is LNHDA, CDR2 SQIVND (reference sequence). With V trimmed by 5 bases and J by 3 bases, 4 bases remained unmatched. This CDR3 is built from 14 residues. The CDR3, as DNA: TGTGCCAGTAGTGGTGGGACAGGGGACTACGAGCAGTACTTC. It specifies CASSGGTGDYEQYF. Supplemented by reference TRBV19 and TRBJ2-7, the full variable domain reads DGGITQSPKYLFRKEGQNVTLSCEQNLNHDAMYWYRQDPGQGLRLIYYSQIVNDFQKGDIAEGYSVSREKKESFPLTVTSAQKNPTAFYLCASSGGTGDYEQYFGPGTRLTVT.

V is TRBV2 and J is TRBJ2-7; 7 positions agree with TRBD1. The CDR3 has 15 amino acids. V was pared by 9 bases and J by 3 bases, with 14 bases of the junction left unmatched. Germline CDR1 is SNHLY and CDR2 is FYNNEI. The CDR3 region has the DNA TGTGCCAGACGCTCCACCCGGACAGGATACTACGAGCAGTACTTC. Translation gives CARRSTRTGYYEQYF.

This chain joins TRBV9 and TRBJ2-1, with TRBD2 matching 13 bases. Germline CDR1 reads SGDLS; CDR2 reads YYNGEE. The CDR3 extends over 14 amino acids. V trimming: 1 base; J trimming: 9 bases; junction bases outside the gene matches: 1. The CDR3 region is CASSVRLAGGEQFF. CDR3 bases: TGTGCCAGCAGCGTACGACTAGCGGGAGGTGAGCAGTTCTTC.

This chain connects TRBV6-1 to TRBJ2-4, with TRBD1 matching over 7 bases. This CDR3 is built from 14 residues. With 6 bases clipped from V and 6 bases from J, the junction kept 8 bases outside the gene matches. Per germline, CDR1 MNHNS and CDR2 SASEGT. CDR3 residues: CASRFEGARNIQYF. In DNA, the CDR3 is TGTGCCAGCAGGTTCGAGGGGGCGAGAAACATTCAGTACTTC.

The chain has TRBV15 and TRBJ2-2; 14 bases fit TRBD2. Germline trimming cut 3 bases from V and 7 bases from J; bases unmatched to any gene: 10. CDR1 LNHNV and CDR2 YYDKDF come from the germline V gene (reference sequence). This CDR3 comprises 18 residues. CDR3 sequence: CATSSTGLAGEEGGELFF. The CDR3 nucleotides read TGTGCCACCAGCAGCACGGGACTAGCGGGAGAAGAGGGCGGGGAGCTGTTTTTT.

The chain employs TRBV2 and TRBJ2-4, with a possible D match to TRBD2 (6 bases). Trimming removed 4 bases from V and 5 bases from J, with 12 bases in between. The CDR3 covers 14 residues. Germline V gene lookup returns CDR1 SNHLY and CDR2 FYNNEI. The CDR3 is CASSGGVGENIQYF. DNA of the CDR3: TGTGCCAGCAGTGGCGGGGTAGGAGAAAACATTCAGTACTTC.

This clone was recorded once. This rearrangement joins TRBV19 to TRBJ2-7; no definite D call. Germline assignment: CDR1 LNHDA and CDR2 SQIVND (reference sequence). Trimming shortened V by 4 bases and J by 4 bases, and 8 bases separated the two germline ends. CDR3 length: 12 amino acids. CDR3 DNA sequence: TGTGCCAGTAGTACCAGTCCTTACGAGCAGTACTTC. This translates into CASSTSPYEQYF.

The chain carries TRBV5-6 and TRBJ2-2, with TRBD1 matching over 9 bases. The germline gives CDR1 SGHDT, CDR2 YYEEEE. With V trimmed by 4 bases and J by 5 bases, 6 bases remained unmatched. The CDR3 sequence is 15 residues long. CDR3: CASSIGQGPTGELFF. As DNA, the CDR3 is TGTGCCAGCAGCATTGGACAGGGGCCAACCGGGGAGCTGTTTTTT.

The chain carries TRBV28 and TRBJ1-2; a weak D match, TRBD1 (6 bases). The CDR3 has 12 amino acids. The V end lost 6 bases, the J end lost 5 bases, and 10 bases lay between the germline ends. Germline loops: CDR1 MDHEN, CDR2 SYDVKM. The CDR3 DNA sequence: TGTGCCAGCAGCCCTACAGGGTATGGCTACACCTTC. Its translation is CASSPTGYGYTF.

This rearrangement joins TRBV7-9 to TRBJ2-2; TRBD2 is a possible D gene (6 bases). The CDR3 extends over 16 amino acids. Germline V gene data show CDR1 as SEHNR and CDR2 as FQNEAQ (reference sequence). Trimming left V 4 bases short and J 5 bases short, with 17 bases between. CDR3 nucleotides: TGTGCCAGCAGCTCCTGGGAGCGGGCGACAACCGGGGAGCTGTTTTTT. Its translation is CASSSWERATTGELFF.

This chain joins TRBV11-2 and TRBJ1-2; D is uncertain. CDR3 length equals 12 residues. V lost 5 bases, J lost 11 bases, and 15 bases lay in between. Per the germline V gene, CDR1 is SGHAT and CDR2 is FQNNGV. The CDR3 nucleotides read TGTGCCAGCAGCCCCAGCGGGAATAGGTACACCTTC. This sequence encodes CASSPSGNRYTF.

V gene TRBV5-6 combines with J gene TRBJ2-7, with D maybe TRBD1 (6 bases). Germline V gene data show CDR1 as SGHDT and CDR2 as YYEEEE. Trimming shortened V by 5 bases and J by 2 bases, and 8 bases separated the two germline ends. The CDR3 has 12 residues. The DNA for the CDR3 is TGTGCCAGCAGGAGGGACACCTACGAGCAGTACTTC. This translates into CASRRDTYEQYF.

This chain uses TRBV19 with TRBJ2-1; 9 nucleotides align to TRBD2. Germline V gene lookup returns CDR1 LNHDA and CDR2 SQIVND (reference sequence). The CDR3 length is 12 residues. With V trimmed by 2 bases and J by 15 bases, 5 bases remained unmatched. The CDR3 region has the DNA TGTGCCAGTAGTATATCCGGGACTAGCACGTTCTTC. Protein sequence: CASSISGTSTFF.

This clone was detected only once. V usage is TRBV27 and J usage is TRBJ2-3; 10 nucleotides align to TRBD2. V shed 2 bases and J 7 bases; nucleotides not matched to a gene: 18. In germline, CDR1 is MNHEY, CDR2 SMNVEV (reference sequence). The length of the CDR3 is 19 residues. For the CDR3, the DNA is TGTGCCAGCAGTTTAATCCTAGCGGGAGTCGGGGGCATTGGGTATACGCAGTATTTT. Amino acids: CASSLILAGVGGIGYTQYF.

The V gene is TRBV30, the J gene TRBJ1-1; TRBD1 is a possible D gene (6 bases). CDR3 size: 14 residues. The V end lost 1 base, the J end lost 0 bases, and 9 bases lay between the germline ends. Germline CDR1 GTSNPN, CDR2 SVGIG (reference sequence). The CDR3 protein is CAWSGTVLNTEAFF. The CDR3 coding sequence is TGTGCCTGGAGTGGGACAGTATTGAACACTGAAGCTTTCTTT.